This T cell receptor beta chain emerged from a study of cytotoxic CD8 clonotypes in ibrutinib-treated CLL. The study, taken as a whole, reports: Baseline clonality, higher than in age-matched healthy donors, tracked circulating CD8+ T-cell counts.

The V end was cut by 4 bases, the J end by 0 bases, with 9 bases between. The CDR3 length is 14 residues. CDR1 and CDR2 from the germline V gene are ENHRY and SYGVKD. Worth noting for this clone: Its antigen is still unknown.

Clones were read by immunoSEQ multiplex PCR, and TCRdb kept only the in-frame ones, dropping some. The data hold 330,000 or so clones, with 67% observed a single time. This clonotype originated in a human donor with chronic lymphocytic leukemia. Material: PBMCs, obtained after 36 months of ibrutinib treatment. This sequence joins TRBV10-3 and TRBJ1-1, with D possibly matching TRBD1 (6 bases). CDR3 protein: CAISADSVNTEAFF. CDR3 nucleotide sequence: TGTGCCATCAGTGCGGACAGCGTGAACACTGAAGCTTTCTTT.